This T cell receptor beta chain was observed in a study of cytomegalovirus exposure and HLA in healthy donors. It was with 60 Vbeta and 13 Jbeta primers that the PCR ran. Assay used: immunoSEQ multiplex PCR; TCRdb lists only in-frame clones, some missing. The sample lists about 130,000 clones, roughly two thirds occurring once. V was pared by 4 bases and J by 5 bases, with 14 bases between. This CDR3 contains 14 residues. CDR1 is SGHDN and CDR2 is FVKESK in the germline V gene. This clonotype was sampled from a man aged 30 to 45 in good health and CMV-seropositive. The sample taken for sequencing was PBMCs. This chain connects TRBV14 to TRBJ1-2, with D possibly being TRBD1 (5 bases). CDR3 nucleotide sequence: TGTGCCAGCAGCCCTACGGGGGGGGGATATGGCTACACCTTC. Residues: CASSPTGGGYGYTF. The full variable domain, in which reference TRBV14 and TRBJ1-2 provide the parts outside the CDR3, is EAGVTQFPSHSVIEKGQTVTLRCDPISGHDNLYWYRRVMGKEIKFLLHFVKESKQDESGMPNNRFLAERTGGTYSTLKVQPAELEDSGVYFCASSPTGGGYGYTFGSGTRLTVV.